The clone carrying this T cell receptor beta chain was seen just once. This sample is drawn from a study of T cell changes during pregnancy in multiple sclerosis. The CDR3 has 16 amino acids. Data came from immunoSEQ multiplex PCR; TCRdb stores just in-frame clones and leaves some out. Of tens of thousands of clones listed, about 89% are singletons. Sequences were derived from CD4+ T cells from peripheral blood mononuclear cells, sampled in the first trimester of pregnancy. This receptor was taken from a female donor with multiple sclerosis, enrolled in a pregnancy study. The chain carries TRBV21-1 and TRBJ1-5; the table assigns TRBD1, which was not confirmed against the DNA. TRBV21-1 is a listed pseudogene. CDR3 DNA sequence: TGTGCCAGCAGCAAAGCGCTAAGCAGGATCCGTAGGCCCCAGCATTTT. It specifies CASSKALSRIRRPQHF.